The 27 T cell receptor beta chains presented below share a single source sample, sequenced in a study of cytomegalovirus exposure and HLA in healthy donors (dated by TCRdb to between 2016 and 2019). Library preparation employed the immunoSEQ multiplex PCR assay. For the multiplex PCR, a mixture combining 60 forward primers for TCR Vbeta segments and 13 reverse primers for TCR Jbeta segments was used. The table was pulled from immuneACCESS by TCRdb, which kept in-frame rearrangements only. Such tables lose some clones; where checked, under half of the loss comes from unresolved V genes, and the rest has no known cause. The sample profile shows about 150,000 clones; roughly 84% of them were found once. In total, the top ten clones hold 2% to 2.5% of the sample. Input material: PBMCs. The source of these receptors is a woman aged 18-30 years in good health and CMV-seronegative.

Only one count was recorded for this clone. The V and J genes are TRBV7-9 and TRBJ2-5; D is ambiguous. The germline CDR1 and CDR2 sequences are SEHNR and FQNEAQ (reference sequence). The CDR3 consists of 15 residues. V lost 4 bases and J 3 bases, leaving 15 bases between the germline ends. CDR3 sequence: CASSYAGSLKETQYF. The DNA for the CDR3 is TGTGCCAGCAGCTATGCAGGAAGCCTAAAAGAGACCCAGTACTTC.

The gene calls are TRBV11-3 and TRBJ1-2, with a tentative D call TRBD1 (5 bases). CDR3 length: 12 residues. Trimming pared 6 bases from V and 7 bases from J, leaving 12 bases between. Per germline, CDR1 SGHNT and CDR2 YENEEA. As DNA, the CDR3 is TGTGCCAGCAGGCAGGGTTGCGGTGGCTACACCTTC. Translation gives CASRQGCGGYTF.

The chain employs TRBV27 and TRBJ2-4; tentative D call: TRBD1 (5 bases). The germline CDR1 and CDR2 sequences are MNHEY and SMNVEV (reference sequence). V was shortened by 3 bases and J by 1 base, with 13 bases between the two germline ends. The CDR3 is 16 residues long. CDR3 sequence: CASSFTRTLAKNIQYF. For the CDR3, the DNA is TGTGCCAGCAGTTTCACGAGGACACTGGCCAAAAACATTCAGTACTTC.

This chain joins TRBV7-9 and TRBJ2-5; possibly TRBD2 for D (5 bases). The J call may be faulty, since TRBJ2-7 better matches the DNA end. CDR1 is SEHNR and CDR2 is FQNEAQ in the germline V gene (reference sequence). This CDR3 has 13 residues. The CDR3 sequence: CASSSEGTYEQYF. In nucleotides, the CDR3 is TGTGCCAGCAGCTCAGAGGGAACCTACGAGCAGTACTTC.

V gene TRBV6-1 combines with J gene TRBJ1-4; D uncertain. This CDR3 has 15 residues. Trimming took off 4 bases at V and 8 bases at J, with 17 bases between the two ends. Germline V CDR1 and CDR2: MNHNS, SASEGT. As DNA, the CDR3 is TGTGCCAGCAGTGCGATGGTCGGGGAGTGGGAAAAACTGTTTTTT. It translates to CASSAMVGEWEKLFF.

The V call is TRBV27, the J call TRBJ2-7, with a possible D match to TRBD1 (6 bases). V was trimmed by 2 bases and J by 4 bases, leaving 12 bases between them. This CDR3 is 14 amino acids long. Germline V gene lookup returns CDR1 MNHEY and CDR2 SMNVEV (reference sequence). The CDR3 is CASSLQGSVYEQYF. The DNA for the CDR3 is TGTGCCAGCAGTTTACAGGGGTCCGTTTACGAGCAGTACTTC.

This clone was found a few times. This sequence joins TRBV28 and TRBJ1-2; maybe TRBD1 (6 bases). Looked up from germline, CDR1 is MDHEN and CDR2 is SYDVKM. The CDR3 is 14 residues long. V was pared by 3 bases and J by 3 bases, with 11 bases between. The CDR3 sequence: CASSLRAGDYGYTF. CDR3 DNA sequence: TGTGCCAGCAGTTTGAGGGCAGGGGACTATGGCTACACCTTC.

The CDR3 loop is CASSVDQGPGEQYF. As DNA, the CDR3 is TGTGCCAGCAGCGTAGATCAGGGGCCGGGCGAGCAGTACTTC. The genes are TRBV9 and TRBJ2-7; possible D gene TRBD1, 6 bases. The CDR3 is 14 amino acids. Germline CDR1 and CDR2: SGDLS and YYNGEE. Trimming shortened V by 0 bases and J by 6 bases, and 13 bases separated the two germline ends.

The chain combines TRBV28 with TRBJ1-1; 8 bases line up with TRBD1. This CDR3 spans 13 amino acids. Per the germline V gene, CDR1 is MDHEN and CDR2 is SYDVKM. Unmatched junction bases numbered 12, after V lost 7 bases and J lost 11 bases. The CDR3 region is CASIQGQGNSAFF. CDR3 sequence (DNA): TGTGCCAGCATCCAAGGACAGGGAAATAGCGCTTTCTTT.

The V and J genes are TRBV7-2 and TRBJ2-7, with 11 bases that match TRBD1. V was pared by 1 base and J by 3 bases, with 2 bases of the junction left unmatched. Germline loops: CDR1 SGHTA, CDR2 FQGNSA. CDR3 length: 15 residues. CDR3 coding DNA: TGTGCCAGCAGCTTAGGAGGGACAGGGGGCTACGAGCAGTACTTC. This translates into CASSLGGTGGYEQYF.

This chain uses TRBV7-8 with TRBJ2-4; weak D call: TRBD1 (6 bases). V dropped 5 bases and J dropped 2 bases, with 13 bases sitting between them. The V gene's germline CDR1 is SGHVS and CDR2 FQNEAQ. This CDR3 region has 15 residues. CDR3 sequence (DNA): TGTGCCAGCAGCCAGACGACAGGCCCCAAAAACATTCAGTACTTC. This translates into CASSQTTGPKNIQYF.

The J gene is TRBJ2-1, the V gene TRBV30; 8 bases are a match to TRBD2. Germline assignment: CDR1 GTSNPN and CDR2 SVGIG (reference sequence). This CDR3 has 13 amino acids. V lost 2 bases, J lost 15 bases, and 12 bases stayed unmatched. CDR3 DNA: TGTGCCTGGAGTCCCTCGCCCCGGGGGGGCTGGTTCTTC. This translates into CAWSPSPRGGWFF.

The chain combines TRBV6-1 with TRBJ2-5, with 10 bases that match TRBD1. The CDR3 length is 15 residues. The trim removed 5 bases at V and 5 bases at J, leaving 8 bases unmatched. CDR1 and CDR2 from the germline V gene are MNHNS and SASEGT. CDR3 coding DNA: TGTGCCAGCAGTAAGACAGGGGGCCGGGGCGAGACCCAGTACTTC. Amino acid sequence: CASSKTGGRGETQYF.

This chain connects TRBV28 to TRBJ2-7; D is uncertain. The length of the CDR3 is 14 residues. Germline V gives CDR1 MDHEN, CDR2 SYDVKM. The ends were cut back, 3 bases at V and 2 bases at J, with 11 bases in the middle. CDR3 sequence: CASSFTVGAYEQYF. CDR3 coding DNA: TGTGCCAGCAGTTTCACCGTTGGAGCCTACGAGCAGTACTTC.

The CDR3 nucleotides are TGTGCCAGCAGTTTATACAGACAGTCGGAGTACTTC. Its translation: CASSLYRQSEYF. The V and J genes are TRBV28 and TRBJ2-5, with D possibly TRBD1 on 5 matching bases. The CDR3 has 12 amino acids. Trimming pared 1 base from V and 12 bases from J, leaving 12 bases between. CDR1 is MDHEN, CDR2 SYDVKM, per germline. The full variable domain, completed using reference TRBV28 and TRBJ2-5, is DVKVTQSSRYLVKRTGEKVFLECVQDMDHENMFWYRQDPGLGLRLIYFSYDVKMKEKGDIPEGYSVSREKKERFSLILESASTNQTSMYLCASSLYRQSEYFGPGTRLLVL.

The genes are TRBV7-2 and TRBJ2-2, with no clear D. V was shortened by 5 bases and J by 10 bases, with 8 bases between the two germline ends. This CDR3 has 11 residues. Per the germline V gene, CDR1 is SGHTA and CDR2 is FQGNSA. The CDR3, as DNA: TGTGCCAGCAGCCCGTACATGGAGCTGTTTTTT. This sequence encodes CASSPYMELFF.

This chain joins TRBV5-1 and TRBJ1-3; D uncertain. This CDR3 comprises 14 residues. The germline gives CDR1 SGHRS, CDR2 YFSETQ. The germline V and J ends were trimmed by 2 bases and 7 bases, with 13 bases remaining between them. The CDR3 spells CASSLESQANTIYF. The CDR3 DNA is TGCGCCAGCAGCTTAGAGTCCCAGGCCAACACCATATATTTT.

The chain recombines TRBV2 with TRBJ1-2, with TRBD1 matching 8 bases. This CDR3 is 12 amino acids long. Germline values: CDR1 SNHLY, CDR2 FYNNEI. Trimming took 6 bases from V and 8 from J; bases not matched to a gene: 5. CDR3 amino acids: CASRGTGFGYTF. Written as DNA, the CDR3 is TGTGCCAGCAGAGGGACAGGTTTCGGCTACACCTTC. Full variable domain (rest looked up from reference TRBV2 and TRBJ1-2): EPEVTQTPSHQVTQMGQEVILRCVPISNHLYFYWYRQILGQKVEFLVSFYNNEISEKSEIFDDQFSVERPDGSNFTLKIRSTKLEDSAMYFCASRGTGFGYTFGSGTRLTVV.

V usage is TRBV11-2 and J usage is TRBJ2-3; TRBD1 agrees at 10 bases. Trimming took 5 bases from V and 4 from J; bases not matched to a gene: 15. Per germline, CDR1 SGHAT and CDR2 FQNNGV. The CDR3 covers 18 residues. CDR3 bases: TGTGCCAGCAGCCTCAATCCGCCGGGACAGGGGAATGCAGATACGCAGTATTTT. It translates to CASSLNPPGQGNADTQYF.

V gene TRBV7-9 combines with J gene TRBJ2-1; TRBD1 is a possible D gene (6 bases). Trimming took off 0 bases at V and 4 bases at J, with 10 bases between the two ends. CDR1 SEHNR and CDR2 FQNEAQ come from the germline V gene (reference sequence). This CDR3 contains 15 residues. The CDR3 region has the DNA TGTGCCAGCAGCTTAGCCAGGGGTGGTTACAATGAGCAGTTCTTC. Amino acids: CASSLARGGYNEQFF.

V gene TRBV9 combines with J gene TRBJ2-1; TRBD2 agrees at 8 bases. The CDR3 runs to 14 residues. Germline CDR1 SGDLS, CDR2 YYNGEE. V gave up 3 bases and J gave up 7 bases; unmatched junction bases: 6. DNA for the CDR3: TGTGCCAGCAGCGCGCCGGGGGGGCTGAATGAGCAGTTCTTC. Encoded protein: CASSAPGGLNEQFF.

The chain couples TRBV5-1 to TRBJ1-1; D not certain. The CDR3 has 14 amino acids. Germline V gene data show CDR1 as SGHRS and CDR2 as YFSETQ. Trimming took 0 bases from V and 0 from J, leaving 6 bases between them. CDR3 in amino acids: CASSLGGVNTEAFF. DNA of the CDR3: TGCGCCAGCAGCTTGGGAGGAGTGAACACTGAAGCTTTCTTT.

The V gene is TRBV4-3, the J gene TRBJ1-4; D uncertain. This CDR3 comprises 13 residues. V was cut by 0 bases and J by 7 bases, with 6 bases left in between. CDR1 and CDR2 from the germline V gene are LGHNA and YSLEER. CDR3 sequence: CASSQDYSEKLFF. The CDR3 coding sequence is TGCGCCAGCAGCCAAGATTACAGTGAAAAACTGTTTTTT.

The chain carries TRBV5-4 and TRBJ2-7; D may be TRBD1 (5 bases). Trimming took 0 bases from V and 2 from J, leaving 12 bases between them. The CDR3 has 15 amino acids. Germline V CDR1 and CDR2: SGHNT, YYREEE (reference sequence). The DNA for the CDR3 is TGTGCCAGCAGCTTGGAAGCAGGGAAAACCTACGAGCAGTACTTC. Amino acids: CASSLEAGKTYEQYF.

This clone was detected a few times. In the same sample, other DNA sequences code for this CDR3. The chain links TRBV5-1 to TRBJ2-7, with D possibly matching TRBD1 (5 bases). V dropped 1 base and J dropped 2 bases, with 7 bases sitting between them. The length of the CDR3 is 13 residues. CDR1 SGHRS and CDR2 YFSETQ come from the germline V gene. The CDR3 sequence: CASSLTGPYEQYF. As DNA, the CDR3 is TGCGCCAGCAGCTTGACAGGACCCTACGAGCAGTACTTC.

This clone was observed a single time. J is TRBJ2-7 and V is TRBV6-5; D might be TRBD2 (6 bases). Germline lookup yields CDR1 MNHEY and CDR2 SVGAGI. Trimming shortened V by 6 bases and J by 1 base, and 16 bases separated the two germline ends. The CDR3 length is 15 residues. Here the CDR3 DNA reads TGTGCCAGCAGAATCGGGGGAGACAGATCCTACGAGCAGTACTTC. This sequence encodes CASRIGGDRSYEQYF.

V and J are TRBV5-8 and TRBJ1-5; perhaps TRBD1 as D (6 bases). V lost 3 bases to trimming and J lost 7 bases, with 20 bases between them. Germline-derived CDR1 and CDR2 are SGHTS and YDEGEE. The CDR3 is 16 amino acids. The CDR3 here is CASSWGGQGTGQPQHF. DNA for the CDR3: TGTGCCAGCAGCTGGGGGGGGCAGGGGACGGGGCAGCCCCAGCATTTT.